This paragraph reports one TCR beta chain. Its antigen is unknown. No base-level quality is on record; no much larger clone is a single base apart. The library was prepared using RACE. This sample was sequenced with a NextSeq 500. Library preparation attached unique molecular identifiers to individual cDNA molecules for quantitative, reproducible TCR counting. Both TCR alpha and TCR beta chains were sequenced from each blood RNA sample. On the study's bioinformatics: A median of roughly 100,000 TCRs per sample was observed, with a range of 23,224 to 690,600. The Decombinator software suite was used to annotate V, J and CDR3 in the TCR reads. Every sample was subsampled to the same number of TCRs (28,000) for the PS versus PT1 abundance plots. TCRs were defined as expanded if absent before sensitization and observed at least eight times at the 2-week time point. Starting from the raw public reads, TCRdb applied fastp trimming at Q25, assembled clones with MiXCR and retained in-frame beta chains. A single entry per CDR3 protein holds the most common genes and DNA from its merged rows. The V and J calls were not made by the authors but by TCRdb's processing. Here the sample has about 110,000 distinct CDR3 sequences; approximately 12% occur a single time. The ten top clones hold about 1.6% of the sample.

The sample originates from a study of human T cells and chemical hapten exposure (dated by TCRdb to 2020 to 2023). Concerning the study at large: For sensitization, 2% DPC in acetone was applied to a roughly 2 cm by roughly 2 cm area of upper inner arm skin. Throughout the approximately 25-week study period, patients were also given weekly therapeutic DPC doses on the scalp. Patch testing was performed on the upper back with Finn chambers containing 0.01% DPC, and the patch tests were scored after 6 days according to International Contact Dermatitis Research Group standards. The mostly female patient cohort included alopecia areata with under or over 50% scalp involvement, alopecia totalis and alopecia universalis. Libraries were pooled for sequencing, and variation in per-sample TCR yields was attributed mainly to small differences in library volumes within the pool. This study followed changes in the peripheral blood TCR repertoire in vivo during primary and secondary sensitization of alopecia patients to the hapten diphenylcyclopropenone (DPC). Patient blood was sampled pre-sensitization (week 0) and at 2, 6 and about 24 weeks after DPC sensitization. For TCR sequencing, blood came from approximately 29 alopecia patients at anywhere from one to four time points (pre-sensitization, 2, 6 and 24 weeks).

Sample time point, as interpreted from the label and publication: pre-sensitization, week 0. The treatment or condition label for this specimen denotes: therapeutic diphenylcyclopropenone sensitization with weekly scalp DPC. At each patch-test visit, blood was drawn before the patch test was applied. Eligible patients were aged 18 to 70, diagnosed with alopecia, deemed suitable for DPC therapy, and excluded if pregnant. Total RNA was isolated from unfractionated whole blood collected in Tempus Blood RNA tubes. Unmatched junction bases come to 12, with V trimmed by 0 bases and J by 4 bases. Measured from the cysteine to the phenylalanine, the CDR3 is 18 residues long. Left in the record is the CDR3 DNA by itself, 54 bases read in frame from the first base. In the germline V gene, CDR1 corresponds to LGHNA and CDR2 to YSLEER. What the work shows at the level of the full study, not this receptor alone: All patients had alopecia, a presumed autoimmune disease, so their immune response might differ from that of healthy individuals. Compared with pre-sensitization or healthy control sets, expanded TCRs formed significantly more large CDR3 similarity clusters, which is consistent with antigen-driven responses. DPC sensitization did not change how many TCRs were above 1 in 1000 frequency, and no evidence was found of alterations in global repertoire structure. After repeated subsampling, changes were observed in the strength of the expansion versus patch-test correlation and in the threshold at which the correlation became significant. The number of PT1 expanded TCRs positively correlated with patch test score, significant at thresholds 8, 16 and 32 but not 4.

This TCR came from a woman in her fifties or sixties with alopecia areata. Some clones in this sample may be carry-over from other donors' samples. The chain was built from TRBV4-3 and TRBJ2-5, with 9 middle bases fitting TRBD2. This sample comprised whole blood, obtained in connection with sensitization to the hapten diphenylcyclopropenone (DPC). The CDR3 has the sequence CASSQDLAGGPIGETQYF. The base sequence is TGCGCCAGCAGCCAAGATCTGGCGGGGGGGCCCATCGGAGAGACCCAGTACTTC.